The next 25 T cell receptor beta chains were all read from a single sample in a study of graft-versus-host responses after intestinal transplantation. Method: immunoSEQ multiplex PCR; TCRdb's copy keeps in-frame clones and lacks some. The sample contains 77,000 or so clones, approximately 92% of which appear only once. Sample: PBMCs, taken 98 days after intestinal transplantation. These TCRs come from a human patient who received an intestinal transplant, so some T cells may come from the graft donor.

V is TRBV4-2 and J is TRBJ2-5; 10 nucleotides match TRBD2. The V gene's germline CDR1 is LGHNA and CDR2 YNFKEQ. Trimming took 0 bases from V and 5 from J; bases not matched to a gene: 6. CDR3 length: 16 residues. CDR3 region: CASSQERGLARETQYF. The CDR3 DNA follows: TGTGCCAGCAGCCAAGAGCGGGGACTAGCGAGGGAGACCCAGTACTTC.

V gene TRBV7-8 combines with J gene TRBJ1-2, with D possibly matching TRBD1 (5 bases). Trimming left V 3 bases short and J 6 bases short, with 20 bases between. Germline CDR1 reads SGHVS; CDR2 reads FQNEAQ. This CDR3 region has 16 residues. Here the CDR3 DNA reads TGTGCCAGCAGCTTGAGGGACCGGGACTGGGTGAATGGCTACACCTTC. It translates to CASSLRDRDWVNGYTF.

The CDR3 is CASSSAGQGDTQYF. Here the CDR3 DNA reads TGTGCCAGCAGTTCCGCAGGGCAAGGCGATACGCAGTATTTT. The chain employs TRBV28 and TRBJ2-3; the D gene is possibly TRBD1 (5 bases). The CDR3 contains 14 residues. V was pared by 4 bases and J by 6 bases, with 14 bases between. Per the germline V gene, CDR1 is MDHEN and CDR2 is SYDVKM.

The rearrangement uses TRBV28 and TRBJ2-5; 12 bases match TRBD2. The junction had 10 bases not matched to a gene; V was cut back by 6 bases and J by 5 bases. The CDR3 sequence is 16 residues long. Germline CDR1 reads MDHEN; CDR2 reads SYDVKM. The CDR3 coding sequence is TGTGCCAGCAGCTGGCGATGGACTAGCGGGGAGGAGACCCAGTACTTC. This codes for CASSWRWTSGEETQYF. The complete variable domain, with remaining parts taken from reference TRBV28 and TRBJ2-5, reads DVKVTQSSRYLVKRTGEKVFLECVQDMDHENMFWYRQDPGLGLRLIYFSYDVKMKEKGDIPEGYSVSREKKERFSLILESASTNQTSMYLCASSWRWTSGEETQYFGPGTRLLVL.

This clone occurred a few times. The CDR3 region has the DNA TGTGCCAGCACCCCACTAGCGGGGCTAAACACAGATACGCAGTATTTT. Encoded protein: CASTPLAGLNTDTQYF. The chain recombines TRBV2 with TRBJ2-3, with 10 bases aligning to TRBD2. This CDR3 is built from 16 residues. Germline V lookup: CDR1 SNHLY, CDR2 FYNNEI. V gave up 7 bases and J gave up 2 bases; unmatched junction bases: 9.

The chain employs TRBV7-2 and TRBJ2-5; weak D call: TRBD1 (5 bases). The J call may be in error: the DNA end matches TRBJ2-7 better. Germline CDR1 reads SGHTA; CDR2 reads FQGNSA. The CDR3 is 14 residues long. CDR3 sequence reads: CASSLGTGAYEQYF. The CDR3 DNA is TGTGCCAGCAGCTTAGGAACAGGAGCCTACGAGCAGTACTTC.

This rearrangement joins TRBV6-5 to TRBJ1-4; maybe TRBD1 (6 bases). This CDR3 region has 12 residues. V was shortened by 6 bases and J by 8 bases, with 10 bases between the two germline ends. Germline loops: CDR1 MNHEY, CDR2 SVGAGI. The CDR3 here is CASRQGGEKLFF. The CDR3 DNA sequence: TGTGCCAGCAGACAGGGAGGAGAAAAACTGTTTTTT.

The chain links TRBV5-1 to TRBJ2-1; 7 bases are a match to TRBD2. The CDR3 contains 20 residues. V was pared by 1 base and J by 4 bases, with 20 bases of the junction left unmatched. Germline-derived CDR1 and CDR2 are SGHRS and YFSETQ. CDR3 DNA sequence: TGCGCCAGCAGCTTGCCCCCGATAACAACAGCGACCGGGGGGTACAATGAGCAGTTCTTC. Translation: CASSLPPITTATGGYNEQFF.

The chain uses TRBV10-1 and TRBJ2-1; 10 bases match TRBD1. The CDR3 has 16 amino acids. Germline V gives CDR1 WNHNN, CDR2 SYGVQD (reference sequence). The V and J ends lost 2 bases and 8 bases, in that order; junction bases with no gene match: 9. CDR3 DNA sequence: TGCGCCAGCAGTGAGGGTTTAGGGACAGGGGAATATGAGCAGTTCTTC. As protein: CASSEGLGTGEYEQFF.

The V call is TRBV19, the J call TRBJ1-1; the D gene is possibly TRBD1 (6 bases). The CDR3 extends over 17 amino acids. CDR1 is LNHDA, CDR2 SQIVND, per germline (reference sequence). Trimming removed 1 base from V and 4 bases from J, with 19 bases in between. Here the CDR3 reads CASSIARGGRETTEAFF. In DNA, the CDR3 is TGTGCCAGTAGTATAGCACGCGGGGGGCGCGAAACCACTGAAGCTTTCTTT.

This sequence joins TRBV5-1 and TRBJ2-1; 15 nucleotides line up with TRBD2. The trim removed 1 base at V and 9 bases at J, leaving 5 bases unmatched. Germline CDR1 is SGHRS and CDR2 is YFSETQ. This CDR3 has 16 amino acids. This CDR3 reads CASSLRTSGGAAEQFF. The CDR3 region has the DNA TGCGCCAGCAGCTTGCGGACTAGCGGGGGGGCCGCTGAGCAGTTCTTC.

The chain combines TRBV6-6 with TRBJ1-1; perhaps TRBD1 as D (5 bases). Germline-derived CDR1 and CDR2 are MNHNY and SVGAGI (reference sequence). This CDR3 is built from 15 residues. With 4 bases removed from V and 6 bases from J, the gap between germline ends came to 18 bases. CDR3 amino acids: CASSSPVQGRSEAFF. The CDR3 region has the DNA TGTGCCAGCAGTTCCCCGGTGCAGGGCCGCTCTGAAGCTTTCTTT.

V usage is TRBV21-1 and J usage is TRBJ2-2; the table assigns TRBD2, which was not confirmed against the DNA. TRBV21-1 is shown as a pseudogene. This CDR3 has 14 residues. The CDR3 DNA reads TGTGCCAGCAGCACTACTAGACTAGCCGGGGAGCTGTTTTTT. This codes for CASSTTRLAGELFF.

The chain uses TRBV5-1 and TRBJ2-3; TRBD2 aligns across 12 bases. The CDR3 contains 16 residues. Trimming at V came to 4 bases and at J to 2 bases, leaving 5 bases not matched to a gene. Germline CDR1 is SGHRS and CDR2 is YFSETQ. The CDR3 reads CASSRGLAGFTDTQYF. The CDR3 DNA follows: TGCGCCAGCAGCAGAGGACTAGCGGGATTCACAGATACGCAGTATTTT.

The V gene is TRBV4-1, the J gene TRBJ2-1; 9 bases fit TRBD2. Germline-derived CDR1 and CDR2 are MGHRA and YSYEKL. The V and J ends lost 3 bases and 2 bases, in that order; junction bases with no gene match: 5. This CDR3 spans 16 amino acids. The CDR3 sequence: CASSHPTSGPYNEQFF. The DNA of the CDR3 is TGCGCCAGCAGCCACCCGACTAGCGGACCCTACAATGAGCAGTTCTTC.

The V and J genes are TRBV5-1 and TRBJ2-4; 11 positions match TRBD1. The V segment lost 2 bases and the J segment 0 bases; nucleotides outside the gene matches: 10. CDR1 is SGHRS, CDR2 YFSETQ, per germline. The CDR3 is 19 residues long. The CDR3 DNA reads as TGCGCCAGCAGCTTAGGACAGGGGGCTCTACCTGTAGCCAAAAACATTCAGTACTTC. It yields the protein CASSLGQGALPVAKNIQYF.

This clone appeared a single time. This chain links TRBV11-2 with TRBJ2-1; TRBD2 agrees at 12 bases. Looked up from germline, CDR1 is SGHAT and CDR2 is FQNNGV. Germline trimming cut 3 bases from V and 7 bases from J; bases unmatched to any gene: 16. The CDR3 has 19 amino acids. The CDR3 nucleotides read TGTGCCAGCAGCTTCTCCGCGCGACTAGCGGGGGCTCCCAGTAATGAGCAGTTCTTC. Its translation: CASSFSARLAGAPSNEQFF.

The rearrangement joins TRBV4-1 to TRBJ2-2; maybe TRBD2 (6 bases). The CDR3 is 15 residues long. V dropped 0 bases and J dropped 7 bases, with 12 bases sitting between them. The V gene's germline CDR1 is MGHRA and CDR2 YSYEKL. The CDR3: CASSQEGGAGGELFF. Written as DNA, the CDR3 is TGCGCCAGCAGCCAAGAAGGAGGGGCCGGCGGGGAGCTGTTTTTT.

CDR3 amino acids: CASSQADGSSYEQYF. The CDR3 DNA reads TGCGCCAGCAGCCAAGCGGACGGGAGCTCCTACGAGCAGTACTTC. The chain joins TRBV4-1 to TRBJ2-7; D might be TRBD2 (6 bases). Trimming shortened V by 1 base and J by 0 bases, and 10 bases separated the two germline ends. The CDR3 covers 15 residues. Germline V gene sequence: CDR1 MGHRA, CDR2 YSYEKL.

The chain recombines TRBV6-6 with TRBJ2-1; D is uncertain. The CDR3 contains 13 residues. V lost 0 bases, J lost 4 bases, and 4 bases lay in between. Germline V gene lookup returns CDR1 MNHNY and CDR2 SVGAGI (reference sequence). CDR3 DNA sequence: TGTGCCAGCAGTTACTCGGGATACAATGAGCAGTTCTTC. This codes for CASSYSGYNEQFF.

In its sample, this clone was seen a few times. CDR3 in amino acids: CASSFWGAGANVLTF. The CDR3 nucleotides are TGTGCCAGCAGCTTCTGGGGGGCTGGGGCCAACGTCCTGACTTTC. The genes are TRBV5-6 and TRBJ2-6; D perhaps matches TRBD2 (6 bases). V was cut by 2 bases and J by 2 bases, with 8 bases left in between. Germline V gives CDR1 SGHDT, CDR2 YYEEEE. The length of the CDR3 is 15 residues.

This clone came up once. This rearrangement joins TRBV27 to TRBJ1-2, with 8 bases fitting TRBD1. In germline, CDR1 is MNHEY, CDR2 SMNVEV (reference sequence). The CDR3 consists of 15 residues. Trimming at V came to 4 bases and at J to 4 bases, leaving 8 bases not matched to a gene. For the CDR3, the DNA is TGTGCCAGCAGTTCGTACCAGGGGGCGTTCTATGGCTACACCTTC. Translation: CASSSYQGAFYGYTF.

CDR3: CSVETGDGRDPTDTQYF. The CDR3 nucleotides are TGCAGCGTTGAAACGGGCGACGGTCGGGACCCTACAGATACGCAGTATTTT. V is TRBV29-1 and J is TRBJ2-3; D might be TRBD1 or TRBD2, each matching 5 bases. Germline loops: CDR1 SQVTM, CDR2 ANQGSEA. V lost 2 bases, J lost 3 bases, and 21 bases lay in between. The CDR3 is 17 residues long.

In this sample, this clone turned up once. This rearrangement joins TRBV4-1 to TRBJ1-1, with D maybe TRBD1 (5 bases). The CDR3 spans 13 residues. V lost 4 bases and J lost 3, with 9 bases in between. Germline V gene data show CDR1 as MGHRA and CDR2 as YSYEKL. CDR3 nucleotides: TGCGCCAGCAGCCTCGGGGGAGACACTGAAGCTTTCTTT. It specifies CASSLGGDTEAFF.

V and J are TRBV4-1 and TRBJ2-5; D gene uncertain. The V end was cut by 5 bases, the J end by 5 bases, with 15 bases between. CDR3 size: 14 residues. Germline lookup yields CDR1 MGHRA and CDR2 YSYEKL. CDR3 loop: CASSSPLRGETQYF. CDR3 in DNA: TGCGCCAGCAGCAGCCCCCTACGTGGGGAGACCCAGTACTTC.